The next 32 T cell receptor beta chains were all read from a single sample in a study of shared clonotypes between healthy human individuals. Some clones are missing from TCRdb's copy, which holds only in-frame ones; the method was immunoSEQ multiplex PCR. The sample gives around 2.5 million clones, 93% of which show up once; around 0.4% is in the top ten. The sample comprised naive CD4+ T cells from PBMCs. Stated subset: CD45RA+ positively selected. These receptors originate from a man aged 18 to 35 in good health. Some clones in this sample may be carry-over from other donors' samples.

The chain links TRBV5-1 to TRBJ2-1; tentatively, D is TRBD2 (5 bases). Trimming took 6 bases from V and 0 from J, leaving 13 bases between them. From germline, CDR1 is SGHRS and CDR2 YFSETQ. The CDR3 sequence is 15 residues long. In nucleotides, the CDR3 is TGCGCCAGCAACACTCTCCGGGGCTCCTACAATGAGCAGTTCTTC. Its protein product is CASNTLRGSYNEQFF.

The CDR3 sequence is CASSLAPDRGETYGYTF. The CDR3 coding sequence is TGTGCCAGCAGCTTGGCCCCGGACAGGGGAGAAACCTATGGCTACACCTTC. The chain recombines TRBV5-4 with TRBJ1-2, with 9 bases identical to TRBD1. V lost 0 bases and J lost 4; bases outside the gene matches: 10. CDR3 length: 17 amino acids. Germline V lookup: CDR1 SGHNT, CDR2 YYREEE (reference sequence).

Turning to this clone: Other DNA sequences in the sample encode the same CDR3. The chain carries TRBV7-3 and TRBJ2-1, with 9 bases matching TRBD2. Germline V lookup: CDR1 SGHTA, CDR2 FQGTGA. The trim removed 5 bases at V and 4 bases at J, leaving 6 bases unmatched. The CDR3 is made up of 15 amino acids. In nucleotides, the CDR3 is TGTGCCAGCAGCCCGACTAGCGGATCGTACAATGAGCAGTTCTTC. It translates to CASSPTSGSYNEQFF.

The rearrangement links TRBV28 to TRBJ2-1, with TRBD2 matching 9 bases. The CDR3 has 16 amino acids. Germline CDR1 MDHEN, CDR2 SYDVKM. V trimming: 6 bases; J trimming: 0 bases; junction bases outside the gene matches: 6. CDR3 bases: TGTGCCAGCAGCCCTAGCGGGGCTGCCTCCTACAATGAGCAGTTCTTC. Amino acid sequence: CASSPSGAASYNEQFF.

The chain recombines TRBV30 with TRBJ2-7; D is ambiguous. With 0 bases removed from V and 3 bases from J, the gap between germline ends came to 6 bases. Germline V gene lookup returns CDR1 GTSNPN and CDR2 SVGIG (reference sequence). This CDR3 spans 12 amino acids. Here the CDR3 DNA reads TGTGCCTGGAGTGTATTCCACTACGAGCAGTACTTC. It is translated as CAWSVFHYEQYF.

V gene TRBV6-1 combines with J gene TRBJ2-3; 8 bases map to TRBD2. The CDR3 has 14 residues. The germline V gene has CDR1 MNHNS and CDR2 SASEGT. J gave up 6 bases and V 4 bases, and 6 bases lay outside the gene matches. The CDR3, as DNA: TGTGCCAGCAGTGGCAGCGGGAGTGGGGATACGCAGTATTTT. Its protein is CASSGSGSGDTQYF.

The CDR3 is CASSPRLAGVGNEQFF. CDR3 nucleotides: TGTGCCAGCAGCCCGAGGCTAGCGGGAGTAGGGAATGAGCAGTTCTTC. This chain links TRBV7-8 with TRBJ2-1; TRBD2 agrees at 10 bases. CDR3 length: 16 amino acids. With 5 bases clipped from V and 7 bases from J, the junction kept 11 bases outside the gene matches. Germline V gene lookup returns CDR1 SGHVS and CDR2 FQNEAQ.

The CDR3 DNA follows: TGTGCCATCACCGCGGACAGGGAGACTGAAGCTTTCTTT. Its translation: CAITADRETEAFF. The chain employs TRBV10-3 and TRBJ1-1, with 8 bases aligning to TRBD1. CDR1 and CDR2 (germline): ENHRY, SYGVKD. V lost 7 bases to trimming and J lost 5 bases; unmatched junction nucleotides: 6. The length of the CDR3 is 13 residues.

This clone was picked up one time. The chain joins TRBV6-1 to TRBJ2-1; 9 nucleotides align to TRBD1. This CDR3 is built from 14 residues. V lost 0 bases and J lost 12; bases outside the gene matches: 6. Germline-derived CDR1 and CDR2 are MNHNS and SASEGT. This CDR3 reads CASSEANRGRLQFF. The CDR3 nucleotides are TGTGCCAGCAGTGAAGCAAACAGGGGGCGGTTGCAGTTCTTC.

Concerning this clone itself: Other DNA sequences in this specimen translate into the identical CDR3. The chain links TRBV11-2 to TRBJ2-3; 7 bases are a match to TRBD2. The CDR3 has 14 residues. Germline V gives CDR1 SGHAT, CDR2 FQNNGV. Germline trimming cut 5 bases from V and 0 bases from J; bases unmatched to any gene: 2. CDR3 in DNA: TGTGCCAGCAGCCCCGGGGGGAGCACAGATACGCAGTATTTT. Amino acids: CASSPGGSTDTQYF.

The rearrangement links TRBV18 to TRBJ1-1, with TRBD1 as a possible D gene (6 bases). Germline CDR1 KGHSH, CDR2 LQKENI. V was pared by 6 bases and J by 5 bases, with 19 bases between. This CDR3 has 15 amino acids. CDR3 protein: CASSPSGQGMTEAFF. The CDR3 DNA follows: TGTGCCAGCTCCCCCTCAGGGCAGGGGATGACTGAAGCTTTCTTT.

CDR3 in amino acids: CASSMSGRLNYEQYF. The CDR3 DNA reads as TGTGCCAGCAGCATGTCGGGACGGTTAAACTACGAGCAGTACTTC. The J gene is TRBJ2-7, the V gene TRBV5-6; D may be TRBD1 or TRBD2 (5 bases each). V lost 4 bases and J lost 3, with 17 bases in between. The CDR3 is 15 residues long. Germline V gene lookup returns CDR1 SGHDT and CDR2 YYEEEE.

With regard to this clone: At the DNA level, this CDR3 is encoded by other sequences in the same sample as well. V gene TRBV7-9 combines with J gene TRBJ2-7, with TRBD1 matching over 8 bases. Per the germline V gene, CDR1 is SEHNR and CDR2 is FQNEAQ (reference sequence). This CDR3 region has 14 residues. After removal of 5 bases from V and 0 bases from J, the junction contained 3 bases not matched to a gene. The chain's CDR3 is CASSPGTGSYEQYF. The CDR3 DNA sequence: TGTGCCAGCAGCCCCGGGACAGGCTCCTACGAGCAGTACTTC.

About this clone itself: Other DNA sequences within the sample encode an identical CDR3. The rearrangement joins TRBV5-1 to TRBJ2-1; TRBD2 aligns across 16 bases. This CDR3 comprises 15 residues. V lost 4 bases and J lost 7; bases outside the gene matches: 2. Germline CDR1 SGHRS, CDR2 YFSETQ. Here the CDR3 reads CASSTGLAGGNEQFF. The CDR3 coding sequence is TGCGCCAGCAGCACGGGACTAGCGGGAGGGAATGAGCAGTTCTTC.

The chain combines TRBV2 with TRBJ1-5, with 12 bases identical to TRBD1. Germline V lookup: CDR1 SNHLY, CDR2 FYNNEI. Unmatched junction bases numbered 5, after V lost 6 bases and J lost 5 bases. There are 15 residues in the CDR3. CDR3 nucleotide sequence: TGTGCCAGCAGGGGGACAGGGGGCGCCGATCAGCCCCAGCATTTT. Translated: CASRGTGGADQPQHF.

The V and J genes are TRBV30 and TRBJ1-4, with D unresolved. The CDR3 is made up of 12 amino acids. V dropped 3 bases and J dropped 6 bases, with 8 bases sitting between them. CDR1 is GTSNPN, CDR2 SVGIG, per germline (reference sequence). CDR3 DNA sequence: TGTGCCTGGAGAGGGTCCGATGAAAAACTGTTTTTT. It yields the protein CAWRGSDEKLFF.

The chain carries TRBV5-6 and TRBJ1-6; 7 positions match TRBD1. J was trimmed by 6 bases and V by 1 base; bases with no gene match: 10. CDR1 and CDR2 from the germline V gene are SGHDT and YYEEEE. CDR3 length equals 17 residues. The CDR3 region is CASSLSPYRGFNSPLHF. CDR3 nucleotides: TGTGCCAGCAGCTTGTCCCCCTACAGGGGTTTTAATTCACCCCTCCACTTT.

The chain joins TRBV9 to TRBJ1-2; TRBD1 matches 7 bases. Germline V gene data show CDR1 as SGDLS and CDR2 as YYNGEE. CDR3 length: 15 residues. After removal of 0 bases from V and 3 bases from J, the junction contained 5 bases not matched to a gene. This CDR3 reads CASSVEAGGDYGYTF. The CDR3 DNA reads as TGTGCCAGCAGCGTAGAGGCAGGGGGAGACTATGGCTACACCTTC.

This chain connects TRBV5-4 to TRBJ2-2, with 11 bases lining up with TRBD2. J lost 7 bases, V lost 0 bases, and 5 bases had no gene match. The CDR3 sequence is 16 residues long. Germline V gene data show CDR1 as SGHNT and CDR2 as YYREEE (reference sequence). As DNA, the CDR3 is TGTGCCAGCAGCTTGGGACTAGCGGGAAGGGGCGGGGAGCTGTTTTTT. Translated, it gives CASSLGLAGRGGELFF.

This chain links TRBV6-1 with TRBJ2-4, with TRBD1 matching over 10 bases. CDR1 MNHNS and CDR2 SASEGT come from the germline V gene. V shed 2 bases and J 9 bases; nucleotides not matched to a gene: 13. This CDR3 spans 17 amino acids. The CDR3 protein is CASSELLRGTGVGIQYF. In DNA, the CDR3 is TGTGCCAGCAGTGAACTACTTAGGGGGACAGGGGTTGGCATTCAGTACTTC.

This clone was observed a few times. The chain has TRBV9 and TRBJ2-1; D remains ambiguous. The CDR3 contains 13 residues. The V end was cut by 4 bases, the J end by 10 bases, with 15 bases between. Germline CDR1 and CDR2: SGDLS and YYNGEE. The CDR3 sequence is CASSPFPDREQFF. The CDR3 region has the DNA TGTGCCAGCAGCCCGTTTCCGGATCGGGAGCAGTTCTTC. Drawing the rest from reference TRBV9 and TRBJ2-1, the complete variable domain is DSGVTQTPKHLITATGQRVTLRCSPRSGDLSVYWYQQSLDQGLQFLIQYYNGEERAKGNILERFSAQQFPDLHSELNLSSLELGDSALYFCASSPFPDREQFFGPGTRLTVL.

Here the CDR3 DNA reads TGTGCCAGCAGGCCCGGGACTAGACTGATCAATGAGCAGTTCTTC. It codes for CASRPGTRLINEQFF. This chain links TRBV6-5 with TRBJ2-1; TRBD2 matches at 8 bases. Per germline, CDR1 MNHEY and CDR2 SVGAGI. This CDR3 contains 15 residues. J gave up 6 bases and V 6 bases, and 10 bases lay outside the gene matches.

This clone has only one observation. V and J are TRBV5-1 and TRBJ2-3, with D unclear. Germline CDR1 is SGHRS and CDR2 is YFSETQ. V gave up 4 bases and J gave up 6 bases, with 12 bases separating them. The CDR3 spans 13 residues. DNA of the CDR3: TGCGCCAGCAGCCGTTCGGCCTCGGATACGCAGTATTTT. Protein product: CASSRSASDTQYF.

The chain carries TRBV5-4 and TRBJ2-2, with TRBD2 as a possible D gene (6 bases). Germline CDR1 SGHNT, CDR2 YYREEE (reference sequence). This CDR3 contains 16 residues. Trimming shortened V by 4 bases and J by 4 bases, and 17 bases separated the two germline ends. The DNA of the CDR3 is TGTGCCAGCAGCCCACGATCGGGGGTCGGCACCGGGGAGCTGTTTTTT. Its protein product is CASSPRSGVGTGELFF.

J is TRBJ2-7 and V is TRBV4-1; D might be TRBD2 (6 bases). This CDR3 contains 17 residues. Germline lookup yields CDR1 MGHRA and CDR2 YSYEKL. V was pared by 0 bases and J by 5 bases, with 20 bases between. In DNA, the CDR3 is TGCGCCAGCAGCCAAGATCGAGCACCGGGGGAGCACCACGAGCAGTACTTC. It encodes CASSQDRAPGEHHEQYF.

The chain carries TRBV30 and TRBJ1-4; 9 bases align to TRBD1. The trim removed 2 bases at V and 8 bases at J, leaving 9 bases unmatched. The germline V gene encodes CDR1 GTSNPN and CDR2 SVGIG (reference sequence). The CDR3 is 15 amino acids. The CDR3, as DNA: TGTGCCTGGAGTACCAGGACAGGGGTGAGAGAAAAACTGTTTTTT. Amino acids: CAWSTRTGVREKLFF.

The rearrangement links TRBV11-3 to TRBJ2-1; D possibly uses TRBD1 or TRBD2 (5 bases each). Germline V lookup: CDR1 SGHNT, CDR2 YENEEA. V was shortened by 1 base and J by 8 bases, with 6 bases between the two germline ends. The CDR3 loop spans 12 amino acids. The CDR3, as DNA: TGTGCCAGCAGCTTAGCGGGACATGAGCAGTTCTTC. It translates to CASSLAGHEQFF.

The count of this clone is one. The rearrangement uses TRBV5-5 and TRBJ2-4; D call uncertain. Germline loops: CDR1 SGHKS, CDR2 YYEKEE (reference sequence). The CDR3 covers 16 residues. Between the trimmed V and J ends, which lost 4 bases and 6 bases, there was a span of 20 bases. CDR3 amino acids: CASSAPGSPILNIQYF. The CDR3 bases are TGTGCCAGCAGCGCGCCCGGGTCGCCAATCTTAAACATTCAGTACTTC.

This chain links TRBV18 with TRBJ2-7; 9 bases fit TRBD2. Germline V gene sequence: CDR1 KGHSH, CDR2 LQKENI. This CDR3 is 15 amino acids long. The V segment lost 2 bases and the J segment 0 bases; nucleotides outside the gene matches: 2. Here the CDR3 reads CASSPVAGVSYEQYF. For the CDR3, the DNA is TGTGCCAGCTCACCAGTAGCGGGAGTCTCCTACGAGCAGTACTTC.

This clone occurred once. This chain joins TRBV19 and TRBJ2-6, with D unclear. CDR1 LNHDA and CDR2 SQIVND come from the germline V gene (reference sequence). With 5 bases removed from V and 3 bases from J, the gap between germline ends came to 20 bases. This CDR3 has 18 residues. The CDR3, as DNA: TGTGCCAGTAGTGGACCCCCAACAGCCTCCCGTGGGGCCAACGTCCTGACTTTC. Amino acids: CASSGPPTASRGANVLTF.

The chain employs TRBV30 and TRBJ1-5, with no clear D. Germline assignment: CDR1 GTSNPN and CDR2 SVGIG (reference sequence). The CDR3 runs to 14 residues. V was shortened by 0 bases and J by 5 bases, with 11 bases between the two germline ends. CDR3 sequence: CAWSVGGGHQPQHF. The CDR3 nucleotides are TGTGCCTGGAGTGTAGGCGGCGGCCATCAGCCCCAGCATTTT.

This clone is a singleton in its sample. The CDR3 is CASSEASGRASYEQYF. The CDR3 bases are TGTGCCAGCAGTGAAGCTAGCGGGAGGGCCTCCTACGAGCAGTACTTC. The rearrangement uses TRBV6-1 and TRBJ2-7; TRBD2 agrees at 11 bases. The CDR3 contains 16 residues. Germline CDR1 is MNHNS and CDR2 is SASEGT. J lost 0 bases, V lost 0 bases, and 1 base had no gene match.